Below are 29 T cell receptor beta chains sequenced from a single sample in a study of cytomegalovirus exposure and HLA in healthy donors. 13 Jbeta primers and 60 Vbeta primers were used for the PCR. Generated by immunoSEQ multiplex PCR, the TCRdb table keeps only in-frame clones and is missing some. The table records under 200,000 clones, 68% of them present only once. The material sequenced was PBMCs. These receptors all come from a man in his fifties in good health and CMV-seronegative.

The CDR3 sequence: CASSSGTSGGATGELFF. The CDR3, as DNA: TGCGCCAGCAGCTCTGGGACTAGCGGGGGGGCCACCGGGGAGCTGTTTTTT. The chain recombines TRBV5-1 with TRBJ2-2, with TRBD2 matching over 16 bases. Germline values: CDR1 SGHRS, CDR2 YFSETQ. This CDR3 is built from 17 residues. J lost 4 bases, V lost 3 bases, and 3 bases had no gene match. Full variable domain (outside the CDR3, taken from reference TRBV5-1 and TRBJ2-2): KAGVTQTPRYLIKTRGQQVTLSCSPISGHRSVSWYQQTPGQGLQFLFEYFSETQRNKGNFPGRFSGRQFSNSRSEMNVSTLELGDSALYLCASSSGTSGGATGELFFGEGSRLTVL.

This clone was recorded a few times. The genes are TRBV11-1 and TRBJ2-2; D remains ambiguous. CDR1 is SGHAT, CDR2 FQDESV, per germline (reference sequence). V was pared by 2 bases and J by 4 bases, with 8 bases between. This CDR3 has 14 amino acids. This CDR3 reads CASSLRQRTGELFF. CDR3 in DNA: TGTGCCAGCAGCTTAAGACAACGCACCGGGGAGCTGTTTTTT.

This clone was observed a few times. The J gene is TRBJ1-5, the V gene TRBV6-5; 10 bases are a match to TRBD1. Germline V gene lookup returns CDR1 MNHEY and CDR2 SVGAGI. J lost 7 bases, V lost 6 bases, and 6 bases had no gene match. The CDR3 length is 14 residues. The CDR3 DNA sequence: TGTGCCAGCAGACGGGACAGGGGTTGGCAGCCCCAGCATTTT. Translation: CASRRDRGWQPQHF.

This rearrangement joins TRBV7-8 to TRBJ1-1; no definite D call. The CDR3 covers 13 residues. V was trimmed by 3 bases and J by 3 bases, leaving 8 bases between them. Germline CDR1 and CDR2: SGHVS and FQNEAQ. DNA of the CDR3: TGTGCCAGCAGCTTTTCGGGTGACACTGAAGCTTTCTTT. This translates into CASSFSGDTEAFF. The full variable domain, rest sourced from reference TRBV7-8 and TRBJ1-1, is GAGVSQSPRYKVAKRGQDVALRCDPISGHVSLFWYQQALGQGPEFLTYFQNEAQLDKSGLPSDRFFAERPEGSVSTLKIQRTQQEDSAVYLCASSFSGDTEAFFGQGTRLTVV.

This clone has a handful of counts. V and J are TRBV7-2 and TRBJ2-3; TRBD2 matches at 9 bases. J lost 1 base, V lost 8 bases, and 10 bases had no gene match. Germline CDR1 SGHTA, CDR2 FQGNSA. The CDR3 covers 16 residues. The CDR3 DNA reads as TGTGCCAGCCAGAGCGGGGGGAGAGGGGGCACAGATACGCAGTATTTT. Translation gives CASQSGGRGGTDTQYF.

The J gene is TRBJ2-7, the V gene TRBV28; D possibly corresponds to TRBD2 (5 bases). The germline gives CDR1 MDHEN, CDR2 SYDVKM. This CDR3 region has 16 residues. V dropped 7 bases and J dropped 2 bases, with 21 bases sitting between them. The CDR3 protein is CASTPVGAGAPYEQYF. The CDR3 bases are TGTGCCAGCACCCCGGTCGGCGCGGGTGCCCCCTACGAGCAGTACTTC.

The V gene is TRBV14, the J gene TRBJ1-6; TRBD1 matches at 7 bases. The germline CDR1 and CDR2 sequences are SGHDN and FVKESK. The J segment lost 7 bases and the V segment lost 6 bases, leaving 6 bases of the junction unmatched. This CDR3 has 14 amino acids. The CDR3 region has the DNA TGTGCCAGCAGTCGACAGGGCAAGAATTCACCCCTCCACTTT. Its translation is CASSRQGKNSPLHF.

The chain links TRBV19 to TRBJ2-7; D possibly corresponds to TRBD1 (5 bases). CDR3 size: 14 residues. Trimming left V 3 bases short and J 7 bases short, with 16 bases between. The germline V gene has CDR1 LNHDA and CDR2 SQIVND (reference sequence). CDR3 protein: CASSIGAGTGEQYF. CDR3 in DNA: TGTGCCAGTAGTATTGGGGCAGGTACCGGGGAGCAGTACTTC.

The chain is built from TRBV7-2 and TRBJ2-4, with D unresolved. This CDR3 comprises 15 residues. V shed 5 bases and J shed 2 bases, with 13 bases lying between them. Germline-derived CDR1 and CDR2 are SGHTA and FQGNSA. CDR3 sequence (DNA): TGTGCCAGCAGCCCTCGCCAGTCCTCCAAAAACATTCAGTACTTC. Its protein is CASSPRQSSKNIQYF.

The chain couples TRBV10-1 to TRBJ2-1; tentative D call: TRBD2 (5 bases). The CDR3 contains 14 residues. Germline CDR1 and CDR2: WNHNN and SYGVQD (reference sequence). Between the trimmed V and J ends, which lost 11 bases and 2 bases, there was a span of 16 bases. CDR3 in DNA: TGCGCCCCCCCGGGGAGTAGTACCTACAATGAGCAGTTCTTC. This codes for CAPPGSSTYNEQFF.

The rearrangement uses TRBV7-9 and TRBJ1-1; TRBD1 matches 8 bases. This CDR3 is 15 amino acids long. Germline values: CDR1 SEHNR, CDR2 FQNEAQ (reference sequence). The trim removed 1 base at V and 5 bases at J, leaving 6 bases unmatched. The CDR3 sequence is CASSLGDRLKTEAFF. The CDR3 nucleotides are TGTGCCAGCAGCTTAGGGGACAGGCTTAAAACTGAAGCTTTCTTT.

The chain carries TRBV4-2 and TRBJ1-4; a possible D gene is TRBD1 (5 bases). The CDR3 length is 15 residues. From germline, CDR1 is LGHNA and CDR2 YNFKEQ. With 4 bases removed from V and 5 bases from J, the gap between germline ends came to 14 bases. CDR3 protein: CASSRGQSSNEKLFF. The CDR3 DNA is TGTGCCAGCAGCCGCGGACAATCGTCGAATGAAAAACTGTTTTTT.

V gene TRBV7-9 combines with J gene TRBJ1-5; a possible D gene is TRBD1 (5 bases). Germline V lookup: CDR1 SEHNR, CDR2 FQNEAQ (reference sequence). V gave up 1 base and J gave up 4 bases, with 8 bases separating them. The CDR3 extends over 14 amino acids. As DNA, the CDR3 is TGTGCCAGCAGCTTAGGACAGATTAATCAGCCCCAGCATTTT. Translating it yields CASSLGQINQPQHF.

In its sample, this clone was seen once. The chain employs TRBV5-1 and TRBJ2-3; tentatively, D is TRBD1 (5 bases). The V end was cut by 0 bases, the J end by 1 base, with 12 bases between. Germline assignment: CDR1 SGHRS and CDR2 YFSETQ. The CDR3 is 16 amino acids. The CDR3, as DNA: TGCGCCAGCAGCTTGGGAACAGGACACCGCACAGATACGCAGTATTTT. Translating gives CASSLGTGHRTDTQYF.

The chain couples TRBV6-5 to TRBJ2-7; 7 bases line up with TRBD1. Germline CDR1 reads MNHEY; CDR2 reads SVGAGI. The CDR3 totals 14 residues. Unmatched junction bases numbered 10, after V lost 8 bases and J lost 3 bases. The chain's CDR3 is CASFGLQGFYEQYF. For the CDR3, the DNA is TGTGCCAGCTTTGGCTTACAGGGGTTCTACGAGCAGTACTTC.

A few counts support this clone. V gene TRBV6-1 combines with J gene TRBJ1-5; 9 nucleotides match TRBD1. The germline gives CDR1 MNHNS, CDR2 SASEGT. The CDR3 spans 13 residues. Unmatched junction bases numbered 7, after V lost 8 bases and J lost 8 bases. CDR3 amino acids: CASHTGGWEPQHF. In DNA, the CDR3 is TGTGCCAGCCACACAGGGGGCTGGGAGCCCCAGCATTTT.

The chain has TRBV4-1 and TRBJ2-1; 13 nucleotides match TRBD2. The CDR3 runs to 16 residues. The germline gives CDR1 MGHRA, CDR2 YSYEKL. After removal of 3 bases from V and 8 bases from J, the junction contained 7 bases not matched to a gene. This CDR3 reads CASSQATSGGWDEQFF. In DNA, the CDR3 is TGCGCCAGCAGCCAGGCGACTAGCGGGGGGTGGGATGAGCAGTTCTTC.

This chain's CDR3 is CSVAHGQSSYEQYF. CDR3 in DNA: TGCAGCGTTGCCCACGGACAGAGCTCCTACGAGCAGTACTTC. The V gene is TRBV29-1, the J gene TRBJ2-7; D might be TRBD1 (6 bases). V lost 4 bases and J 0 bases, leaving 13 bases between the germline ends. This CDR3 spans 14 amino acids. Per germline, CDR1 SQVTM and CDR2 ANQGSEA.

J is TRBJ2-7 and V is TRBV6-5; D is possibly TRBD2 (6 bases). V gave up 3 bases and J gave up 3 bases, with 15 bases separating them. CDR1 is MNHEY, CDR2 SVGAGI, per germline. The CDR3 covers 15 residues. CDR3 in amino acids: CASSYVGLGGYEQYF. In DNA form, the CDR3 reads TGTGCCAGCAGTTATGTCGGTTTGGGGGGCTACGAGCAGTACTTC.

This clone occurred once. The CDR3 sequence is CASSLSMNTGELFF. Here the CDR3 DNA reads TGTGCCAGCAGCTTGTCCATGAACACCGGGGAGCTGTTTTTT. The V and J genes are TRBV5-5 and TRBJ2-2; D uncertain. Trimming took 1 base from V and 1 from J, leaving 5 bases between them. CDR1 and CDR2 (germline): SGHKS, YYEKEE (reference sequence). This CDR3 comprises 14 residues.

A remark on this clone: The germline gene is not matched at one end of the junction; a read error may be the cause. Other DNA sequences in the sample encode the same CDR3. The chain is built from TRBV5-1 and TRBJ1-2, with 7 nucleotides matching TRBD1. Germline V gene data show CDR1 as SGHRS and CDR2 as YFSETQ. This CDR3 contains 15 residues. The CDR3 sequence is CASSSAEGAGYGYTF. CDR3 sequence (DNA): TGTGCCAGCAGCTCGGCTGAGGGGGCTGGCTATGGCTACACCTTC. The full variable domain, completed using reference TRBV5-1 and TRBJ1-2, is KAGVTQTPRYLIKTRGQQVTLSCSPISGHRSVSWYQQTPGQGLQFLFEYFSETQRNKGNFPGRFSGRQFSNSRSEMNVSTLELGDSALYLCASSSAEGAGYGYTFGSGTRLTVV.

In this sample, this clone turned up once. The chain links TRBV7-2 to TRBJ1-4; tentative D call: TRBD1 (5 bases). The V and J ends lost 0 bases and 5 bases respectively, with 7 bases between them. Germline lookup yields CDR1 SGHTA and CDR2 FQGNSA. The CDR3 has 14 residues. The CDR3 reads CASSLAGGNEKLFF. The CDR3 DNA is TGTGCCAGCAGCTTAGCCGGGGGAAATGAAAAACTGTTTTTT.

This clone was seen a handful of times. The chain uses TRBV7-6 and TRBJ2-2; 7 nucleotides match TRBD1. This CDR3 has 15 residues. V was clipped by 2 bases and J by 6 bases; unmatched bases: 6. The germline V gene has CDR1 SGHVS and CDR2 FNYEAQ. The CDR3 DNA is TGTGCCAGCAGCTTAAACACAGGGGTCGCCGGGGAGCTGTTTTTT. It codes for CASSLNTGVAGELFF.

The chain joins TRBV5-6 to TRBJ1-5, with a weak D call TRBD1 (6 bases). CDR3 length equals 12 residues. The germline V gene encodes CDR1 SGHDT and CDR2 YYEEEE. Trimming left V 3 bases short and J 7 bases short, with 8 bases between. CDR3 amino acids: CASSSTGQPQHF. The DNA of the CDR3 is TGTGCCAGCAGCTCTACAGGGCAGCCCCAGCATTTT.

This rearrangement joins TRBV5-1 to TRBJ1-1; the match to TRBD1 covers 7 bases. V lost 4 bases and J lost 6; bases outside the gene matches: 15. The germline gives CDR1 SGHRS, CDR2 YFSETQ. The CDR3 is 16 amino acids. The CDR3 nucleotides read TGCGCCAGCAGCACGAGACAGGGAAAAAAGGGGGCTGAAGCTTTCTTT. As protein: CASSTRQGKKGAEAFF.

This clone was detected only a few times. The chain employs TRBV14 and TRBJ2-7; D is undetermined. Trimming stripped 0 bases from V and 6 bases from J, with 15 bases between. CDR3 length: 15 amino acids. In germline, CDR1 is SGHDN, CDR2 FVKESK. CDR3 DNA sequence: TGTGCCAGCAGCCAAGAACCCATTCCCAGCGTCGAGCAGTACTTC. Residues: CASSQEPIPSVEQYF.

The chain uses TRBV28 and TRBJ1-3; the D gene is possibly TRBD1 (5 bases). From germline, CDR1 is MDHEN and CDR2 SYDVKM. This CDR3 is 15 amino acids long. The V and J ends lost 6 bases and 1 base respectively, with 13 bases between them. The CDR3 DNA follows: TGTGCCAGCAGCCTCGGTGGGGCTTCTGGAAACACCATATATTTT. This translates into CASSLGGASGNTIYF.

This rearrangement joins TRBV5-1 to TRBJ1-4; D possibly corresponds to TRBD1 (6 bases). V was trimmed by 0 bases and J by 4 bases, leaving 7 bases between them. The length of the CDR3 is 14 residues. Germline CDR1 reads SGHRS; CDR2 reads YFSETQ. The CDR3 loop reads CASSLAQGNEKLFF. CDR3 DNA sequence: TGCGCCAGCAGCTTGGCACAGGGTAATGAAAAACTGTTTTTT. Using reference TRBV5-1 and TRBJ1-4 for the parts outside the CDR3, the full variable domain is KAGVTQTPRYLIKTRGQQVTLSCSPISGHRSVSWYQQTPGQGLQFLFEYFSETQRNKGNFPGRFSGRQFSNSRSEMNVSTLELGDSALYLCASSLAQGNEKLFFGSGTQLSVL.

This rearrangement joins TRBV11-3 to TRBJ1-1, with unresolved D. The CDR3 sequence is 13 residues long. CDR1 and CDR2 from the germline V gene are SGHNT and YENEEA. Trimming cost V 3 bases and J 4 bases, with 9 bases left between them. The CDR3 sequence is CASSFRLFTEAFF. The CDR3 bases are TGTGCCAGCAGCTTCCGACTGTTCACTGAAGCTTTCTTT.